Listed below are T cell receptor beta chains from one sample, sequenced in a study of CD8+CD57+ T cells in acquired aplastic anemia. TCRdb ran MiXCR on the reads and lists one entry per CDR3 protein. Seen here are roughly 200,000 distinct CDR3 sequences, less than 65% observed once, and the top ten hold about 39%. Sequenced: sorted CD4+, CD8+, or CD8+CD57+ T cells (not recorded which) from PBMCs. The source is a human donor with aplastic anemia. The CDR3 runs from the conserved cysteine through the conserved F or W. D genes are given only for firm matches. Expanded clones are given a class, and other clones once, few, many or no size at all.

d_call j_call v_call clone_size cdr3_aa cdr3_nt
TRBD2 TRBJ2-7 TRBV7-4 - CASSFPTSGRYEQYF TGTGCCAGCAGCTTCCCCACTAGCGGGCGCTACGAGCAGTACTTC
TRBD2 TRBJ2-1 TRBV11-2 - CASSYQRGGYNEQFF TGTGCCAGCAGCTACCAGCGGGGGGGCTACAATGAGCAGTTCTTC
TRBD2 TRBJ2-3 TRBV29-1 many CSVDLGLAGGLTDTQYF TGCAGCGTTGATCTAGGGCTAGCGGGGGGGCTCACAGATACGCAGTATTTT
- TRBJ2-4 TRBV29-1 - CSVEPTSSGIQYF TGCAGCGTTGAACCCACCAGCTCGGGCATTCAGTACTTC
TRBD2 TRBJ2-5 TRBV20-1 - CSGTPSRVAAGETQYF TGCAGTGGAACGCCCTCAAGGGTCGCAGCGGGGGAGACCCAGTACTTC
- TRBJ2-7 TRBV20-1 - CSADLPGLYEQYF TGCAGTGCGGACCTCCCCGGACTCTACGAGCAGTACTTC
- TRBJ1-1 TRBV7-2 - CASSLQGPNEAFF TGTGCCAGCAGCTTACAGGGTCCAAATGAAGCTTTCTTT
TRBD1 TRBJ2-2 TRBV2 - CASSDRTGGSGELFF TGTGCCAGCAGTGACAGAACAGGGGGCAGCGGGGAGCTGTTTTTT
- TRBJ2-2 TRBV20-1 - CSAVPTGRTGELFF TGCAGTGCAGTTCCGACAGGCAGGACCGGGGAGCTGTTTTTT
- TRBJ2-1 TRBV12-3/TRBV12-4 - CASSLSRGAYNEQFF TGTGCCAGCAGTCTAAGTCGGGGGGCATACAATGAGCAGTTCTTC
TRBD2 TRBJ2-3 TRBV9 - CASSNRLASTDTQYF TGTGCCAGCAGCAACCGACTAGCGAGCACAGATACGCAGTATTTT
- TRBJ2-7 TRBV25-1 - CASTPPGGERYF TGTGCCAGCACACCCCCTGGAGGGGAGAGGTACTTC
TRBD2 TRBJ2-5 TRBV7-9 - CASSLERGGRETQYF TGTGCCAGCAGCTTAGAGCGGGGGGGCCGAGAGACCCAGTACTTC
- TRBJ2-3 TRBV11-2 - CASRSRTEGYF TGTGCCAGCAGATCACGGACGGAGGGGTATTTT
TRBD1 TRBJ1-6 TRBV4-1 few CASNRDRARNSPLHF TGCGCCAGCAACCGAGACAGGGCGAGGAATTCACCCCTCCACTTT
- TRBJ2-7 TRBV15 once CATSRDRREYEQYF TGTGCCACCAGCAGAGATCGGAGGGAGTATGAGCAGTACTTC
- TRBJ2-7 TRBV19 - CASSISALYEQYF TGTGCCAGTAGTATTAGCGCACTCTACGAGCAGTACTTC
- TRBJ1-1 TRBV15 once CATSKVTGTEAFF TGCGCCACCAGCAAAGTAACAGGGACTGAAGCTTTCTTT
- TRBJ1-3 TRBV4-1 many CASSQDDGNTIYF TGCGCCAGCAGCCAAGATGATGGAAACACCATATATTTT
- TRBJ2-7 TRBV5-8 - CASNHQGHASYEQYF TGTGCCAGCAACCATCAGGGACATGCTTCCTACGAGCAGTACTTC
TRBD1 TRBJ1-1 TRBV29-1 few CSGQGVNTEAFF TGCAGCGGACAGGGGGTAAACACTGAAGCTTTCTTT
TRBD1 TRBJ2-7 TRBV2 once CAAKTGGEQYF TGTGCCGCGAAAACAGGGGGCGAGCAGTACTTC
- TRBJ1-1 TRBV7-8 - CASSSRTCLEAFF TGTGCCAGCAGCTCCAGGACATGTCTTGAAGCTTTCTTT
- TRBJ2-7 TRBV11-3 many CASSERSSDEQYF TGTGCCAGCAGCGAGCGCAGCTCTGACGAGCAGTACTTC
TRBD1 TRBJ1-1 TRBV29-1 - CSVRTGGGNTEAFF TGCAGCGTGCGGACAGGAGGGGGGAACACTGAAGCTTTCTTT
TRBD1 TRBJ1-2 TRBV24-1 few CATSDSVGTGDYGYTF TGTGCCACCAGTGATTCAGTTGGGACAGGGGACTATGGCTACACCTTC
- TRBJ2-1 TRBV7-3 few CASSLLGRNEQFF TGTGCCAGCAGCTTACTGGGCAGGAATGAGCAATTCTTC
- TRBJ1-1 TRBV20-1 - CSARARGLIEASF TGCAGTGCTAGAGCGAGGGGACTAATTGAGGCTTCCTTT
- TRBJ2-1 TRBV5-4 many CASSLLGTNNEQFF TGTGCCAGCAGCTTGTTAGGGACCAACAATGAGCAGTTCTTC
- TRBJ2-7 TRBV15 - CATSPGIDSSYEQYF TGTGCCACCAGCCCAGGGATCGATAGCTCCTACGAGCAGTACTTC
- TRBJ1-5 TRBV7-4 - CASGPGPQPQHF TGTGCTAGTGGTCCCGGTCCTCAGCCCCAGCATTTT
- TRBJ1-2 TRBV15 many CATSRDLGDYYGYTF TGTGCCACCAGCAGAGATCTCGGGGACTACTATGGCTACACCTTC
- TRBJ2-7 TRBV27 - CASARGSEQYF TGTGCCAGCGCGAGGGGTTCCGAGCAGTACTTC
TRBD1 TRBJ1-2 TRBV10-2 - CASSESRQGLGYTF TGCGCCAGCAGTGAGTCGCGACAGGGACTTGGCTACACCTTC
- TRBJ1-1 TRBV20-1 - CSATEAFF TGCAGTGCAACCGAAGCTTTCTTT
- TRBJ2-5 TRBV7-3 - CASSATVVKETQYF TGTGCCAGCAGCGCCACCGTGGTGAAAGAGACCCAGTACTTC
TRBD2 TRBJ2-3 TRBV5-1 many CASSTGLGGGSDTQYF TGCGCCAGCAGCACCGGACTGGGGGGGGGGTCAGATACGCAGTATTTT
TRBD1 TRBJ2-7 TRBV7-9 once CASARQGAGEQYF TGTGCCAGCGCCCGACAGGGGGCAGGGGAGCAGTACTTC
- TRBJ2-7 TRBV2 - CASSRSISVGQYF TGTGCCAGCAGCCGGTCCATCTCAGTAGGGCAGTACTTC
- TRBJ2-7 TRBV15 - CATSRGGYFSYEQYF TGTGCCACCAGCAGAGGGGGGTACTTCTCCTACGAGCAGTACTTC
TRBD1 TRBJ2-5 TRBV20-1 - CSARGTGLETQYF TGCAGTGCTAGAGGGACAGGGTTGGAGACCCAGTACTTC
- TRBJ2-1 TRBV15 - CATNRDTYEQFF TGTGCCACCAACAGAGATACATATGAGCAGTTCTTC
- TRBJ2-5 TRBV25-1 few CASSERGKGGQETQYF TGTGCCAGCAGTGAACGAGGTAAAGGGGGCCAAGAGACCCAGTACTTC
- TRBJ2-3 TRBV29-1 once CSVPTDSTDTQYF TGCAGCGTTCCCACCGACAGCACAGATACGCAGTATTTT
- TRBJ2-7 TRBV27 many CASSLLARVGYEQYF TGTGCCAGCAGTTTATTAGCCAGGGTCGGCTACGAGCAGTACTTC
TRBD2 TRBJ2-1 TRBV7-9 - CASSVTSGGMSEQFF TGTGCCAGCAGCGTTACTAGCGGGGGGATGAGTGAGCAGTTCTTC
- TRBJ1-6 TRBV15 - CATSRRTVNSPLHF TGTGCCACCAGCAGAAGGACGGTAAATTCACCCCTCCACTTT
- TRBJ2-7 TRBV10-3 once CAISLGGYEQYF TGTGCCATCAGTCTCGGGGGATACGAGCAGTACTTC
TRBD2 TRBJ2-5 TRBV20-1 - CSATPGRVGETQYF TGCAGTGCAACGCCCGGGAGGGTTGGAGAGACCCAGTACTTC
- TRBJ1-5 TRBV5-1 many CASSQEPDQPQHF TGCGCCAGCAGCCAAGAACCCGATCAGCCCCAGCATTTT
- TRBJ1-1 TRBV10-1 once CASSLRGGSNTEAFF TGCGCCAGCAGTCTGCGGGGGGGATCGAACACTGAAGCTTTCTTT
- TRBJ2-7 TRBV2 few CASSVGVGYEQYF TGTGCCAGCAGTGTAGGGGTGGGTTACGAGCAGTACTTC
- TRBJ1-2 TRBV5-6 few CASSLAGSNYGYTF TGTGCCAGCAGCTTGGCAGGGTCTAACTATGGCTACACCTTC